The present T cell receptor beta chain was sequenced within a study of blood T cell repertoires in COVID-19 (dated by TCRdb to the early 2020s). Broadly, across the study: Collaborator samples came from the United States, Italy and Spain and covered acute and convalescent phases of COVID-19. The material from the prospective study consisted of cDNA or gDNA derived from T cells, B-cell-depleted T cells, or PBMCs. Subjects who had been exposed to COVID-19, were actively infected with it, or had recovered from it provided the deeply sampled blood TCRbeta repertoires that made up the dataset. The repertoires were released in a freely available public database intended as a resource for research on the immune response to SARS-CoV-2. The samples were drawn from two sources: the first 160 participants of the ongoing ImmuneRACE study, and approximately 1,300 subjects contributed by 6 global collaborators. Nearly every sample came with metadata listing a de-identified subject ID, COVID-19 status, age in years and sex. Where available, HLA class I and class II types were obtained from metadata supplied by the sample provider rather than from assay-based typing.

As encoded in the germline V gene (reference sequence), CDR1 is LGHDT while CDR2 is YNNKEL. Deletion took 2 bases off V and 4 bases off J, with a span of 3 bases between the germline ends. From the cysteine through the phenylalanine, the CDR3 covers 12 amino acids. Left in the record is the CDR3 DNA by itself, 36 bases read in frame from the first base. This clone was detected ten times or more. Its antigen is unknown. Base qualities are not recorded, but no much larger clone differs from it by a single base. The immunoSEQ Assay, a bias-controlled multiplex PCR, was used to amplify TCRbeta CDR3 regions from genomic DNA. The original methods were these. Within the assay, amplification of reference gene primers was used to estimate how many nucleated cells each sample contained. Sequence reads were collapsed and filtered to measure the absolute abundance of every unique TCRbeta CDR3 rearrangement. For each sample, productive Simpson clonality was calculated by taking the square root of Simpson's diversity index across productive rearrangements. The immuneACCESS repertoire file appears here via TCRdb, limited to in-frame rearrangements. These files lack a portion of the clones; in checked studies, under half of the deficit traces to unresolved V genes, and the cause of the others is not known. The DNA gave D and trimming, while V, J and clone size come from that table. The sample table lists about 200,000 clones, roughly 89% of them with a count of one. Of the sample, approximately 6% falls within the top ten clones.

A second Seattle source provided samples from volunteer blood donors who had recovered from COVID-19. Collaborating institutions collected whole blood in K2EDTA tubes following their own protocols. For TCRbeta analysis, collaborator samples were shipped as frozen whole blood, as isolated PBMCs, or as DNA extracted from either sample type. Broader findings and caveats from the paper: How much clinical and demographic metadata was included differed by source and by participant, and the metadata was provided uncurated.

The sequence was collected from a man in his 60s who had recovered from COVID-19. This chain is built from TRBV3-1 (or the pseudogene TRBV3-2) and TRBJ1-3, with the identity of the D gene unclear. Sequencing was carried out using peripheral blood. The DNA reads as follows: TGTGCCAGCAGCCAACAAGGAAACACCATATATTTT. This is translated as CASSQQGNTIYF.